This TCR beta chain was sequenced in a study of cytomegalovirus exposure and HLA in healthy donors. Points on this clone: Its antigen is not identified.

Primers included in the PCR were 60 Vbeta and 13 Jbeta primers. Sequencing was performed with immunoSEQ multiplex PCR; in TCRdb, only in-frame clones are kept and a portion is missing. The top ten clones hold over 6% of a sample with over 150,000 clones, 79% of them seen once. The J segment lost 6 bases and the V segment lost 4 bases, leaving 5 bases of the junction unmatched. The CDR3 spans 15 residues. The germline V gene encodes CDR1 LNHNV and CDR2 YYDKDF (reference sequence). Notes on the study in general: Associated with cytomegalovirus, according to the listing, were around 160 TCR beta chains.

The chain joins TRBV15 to TRBJ2-2, with 10 bases fitting TRBD1. The clonotype originates from a man aged 25 to 40 in good health and CMV-seropositive. The sequencing sample was made of PBMCs. Here the CDR3 reads CATSIRTGGSGELFF. The CDR3 DNA follows: TGTGCCACCAGCATTAGGACAGGGGGGTCCGGGGAGCTGTTTTTT.